One T cell receptor beta chain is described in this entry. The antigen this receptor binds is unknown. Base qualities are not recorded, but no much larger clone differs from it by a single base. TCRbeta CDR3 regions were profiled with the immunoSEQ Assay using bias-controlled multiplex PCR amplification of genomic DNA. In the paper's pipeline: To quantify the absolute abundance of each unique TCRbeta CDR3 region, the sequences were collapsed and filtered. Differential abundance was assessed using a binomial (Fisher-equivalent) model and a beta-binomial model in which time-dependent variance fitted from healthy donors was added. Clones with fewer than 5 combined templates were excluded, and clones with Benjamini-Hochberg FDR below 0.01 were called differentially abundant. Using the form v = (b*log(k)+a)^2, the beta-binomial variance was modeled as a function of the total template count across the two samples. This immuneACCESS table, as held by TCRdb, lists in-frame sequences with V and J called but not all clones. Of the missing ones, under half trace to an unresolved V gene in checked studies; the others have no known cause. V and J calls and clone size are those listed in that table; D and trimming were worked out from the DNA. Here the sample has over 65,000 clones; over 85% occur a single time. 7.3% of the sample is held by the ten biggest clonotypes.

The CDR3 sequence holds 12 residues, the cysteine and phenylalanine included. CDR3 DNA is the only sequence kept; it has 36 bases, read in frame from the first base. These data belong to a study of identifying expanded T cells in peripheral blood (dated by TCRdb to between 2017 and 2020). Regarding the study in general: Technical replicates were generated by sequencing separate aliquots of the same genomic DNA pool, with four replicates compared pairwise. On the study overall, not on this receptor specifically: The beta-binomial model significantly reduced the number of clones called differentially abundant and the false-positive rate across all healthy-donor time intervals. Between technical replicates the binomial model flagged about 1.2 differentially abundant clones, whereas over roughly 2 weeks the binomial model flagged about 16.4 and over approximately four weeks 19 to 20. The authors expected that over much longer intervals, such as months to years, biological variance in healthy repertoires might increase even further. In all healthy donors, the variance in clone template counts between samples taken roughly 14 days apart rose significantly as total template count increased.

No immune events, such as infections, were documented for the healthy donors during the collection period. Blood repertoires from healthy donors were used as a training cohort for calibrating time-dependent variance in a beta-binomial model of differential abundance of T-cell clones. The training cohort was composed of some ten healthy donors, 3 female and 7 male. Donor ages ranged from roughly 25 to 65 years, with an average of 43 years. Obtained from a commercial supplier, whole blood was collected from each healthy donor at three time points set approximately two weeks apart. For immunosequencing, genomic DNA was extracted from unsorted whole blood.

Sequenced: blood. Rearrangement joined TRBV21-1 to TRBJ2-7. TRBV21-1 is classified as a pseudogene. This sequence originates from a person between 18 and 75 years old in good health. The sequenced DNA: TGTGCCAGCAGCAAAGCGTGGGGAGAGCAGTACTTC. Translation gives CASSKAWGEQYF.